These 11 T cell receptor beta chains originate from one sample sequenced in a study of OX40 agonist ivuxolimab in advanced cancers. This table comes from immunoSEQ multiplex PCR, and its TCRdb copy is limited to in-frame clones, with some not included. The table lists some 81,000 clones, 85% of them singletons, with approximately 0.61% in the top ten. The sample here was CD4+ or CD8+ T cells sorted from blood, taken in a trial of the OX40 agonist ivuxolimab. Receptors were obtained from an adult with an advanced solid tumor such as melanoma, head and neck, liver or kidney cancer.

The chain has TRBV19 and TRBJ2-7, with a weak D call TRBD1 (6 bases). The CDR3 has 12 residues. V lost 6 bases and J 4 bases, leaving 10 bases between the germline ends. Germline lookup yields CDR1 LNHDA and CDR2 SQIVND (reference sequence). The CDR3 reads CASRGDKYEQYF. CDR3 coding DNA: TGTGCCAGTAGGGGGGACAAATACGAGCAGTACTTC.

This chain's CDR3 is CASSEEGGGTEAFF. The CDR3 nucleotides read TGTGCCAGCAGTGAAGAGGGCGGGGGCACTGAAGCTTTCTTT. The rearrangement uses TRBV2 and TRBJ1-1; D possibly corresponds to TRBD1 (5 bases). V dropped 1 base and J dropped 4 bases, with 10 bases sitting between them. CDR1 is SNHLY and CDR2 is FYNNEI in the germline V gene. CDR3 size: 14 residues.

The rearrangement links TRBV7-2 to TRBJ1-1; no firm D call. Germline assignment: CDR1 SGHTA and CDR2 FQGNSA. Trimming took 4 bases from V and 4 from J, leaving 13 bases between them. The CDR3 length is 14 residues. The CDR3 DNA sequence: TGTGCCAGCAGCTCAGAGTGGAAGGGCACTGAAGCTTTCTTT. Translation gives CASSSEWKGTEAFF. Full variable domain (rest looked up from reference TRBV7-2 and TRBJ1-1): GAGVSQSPSNKVTEKGKDVELRCDPISGHTALYWYRQSLGQGLEFLIYFQGNSAPDKSGLPSDRFSAERTGGSVSTLTIQRTQQEDSAVYLCASSSEWKGTEAFFGQGTRLTVV.

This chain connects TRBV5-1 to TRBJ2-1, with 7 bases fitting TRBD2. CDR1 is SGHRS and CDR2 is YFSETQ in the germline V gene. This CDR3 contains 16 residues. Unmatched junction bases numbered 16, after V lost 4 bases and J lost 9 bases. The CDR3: CASSLYARGSLTEQFF. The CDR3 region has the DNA TGCGCCAGCAGCCTGTACGCGCGGGGGTCCCTTACTGAGCAGTTCTTC.

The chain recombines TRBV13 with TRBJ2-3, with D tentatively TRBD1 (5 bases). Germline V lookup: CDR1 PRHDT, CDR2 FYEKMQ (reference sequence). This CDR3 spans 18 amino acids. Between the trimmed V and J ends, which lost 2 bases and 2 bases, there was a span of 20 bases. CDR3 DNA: TGTGCCAGCAGCTTAAACAGCTGGGGCCCCCTTTTCACAGATACGCAGTATTTT. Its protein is CASSLNSWGPLFTDTQYF.

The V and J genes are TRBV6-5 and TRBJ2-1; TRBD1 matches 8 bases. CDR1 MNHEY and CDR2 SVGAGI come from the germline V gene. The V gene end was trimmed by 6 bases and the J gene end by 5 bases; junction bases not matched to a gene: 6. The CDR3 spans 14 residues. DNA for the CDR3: TGTGCCAGCAGACCAGGGGGCGCCCACAATGAGCAGTTCTTC. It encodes CASRPGGAHNEQFF.

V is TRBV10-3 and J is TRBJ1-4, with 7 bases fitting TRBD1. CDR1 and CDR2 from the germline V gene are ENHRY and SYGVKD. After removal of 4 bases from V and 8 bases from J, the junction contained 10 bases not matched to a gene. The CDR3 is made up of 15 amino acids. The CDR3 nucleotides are TGTGCCATCAGTGCTTTACAGGGGTCGGGGGAAAAACTGTTTTTT. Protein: CAISALQGSGEKLFF.

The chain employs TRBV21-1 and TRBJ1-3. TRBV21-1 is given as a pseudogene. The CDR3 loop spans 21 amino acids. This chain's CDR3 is CASSKEARPAPSRGSGNTIYF. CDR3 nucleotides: TGTGCCAGCAGCAAAGAGGCCCGACCCGCACCGAGTCGTGGGTCTGGAAACACCATATATTTT.

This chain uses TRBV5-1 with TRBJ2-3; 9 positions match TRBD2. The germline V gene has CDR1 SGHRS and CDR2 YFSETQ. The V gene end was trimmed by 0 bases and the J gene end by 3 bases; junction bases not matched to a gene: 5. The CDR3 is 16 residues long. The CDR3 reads CASSLGGLAQTDTQYF. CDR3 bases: TGCGCCAGCAGCTTGGGGGGACTAGCCCAAACAGATACGCAGTATTTT.

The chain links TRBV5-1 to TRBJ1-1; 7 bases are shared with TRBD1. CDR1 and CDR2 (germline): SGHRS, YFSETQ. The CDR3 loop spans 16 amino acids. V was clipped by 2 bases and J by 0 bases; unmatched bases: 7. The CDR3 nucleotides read TGCGCCAGCAGCTTATCTTGGGACAGTATGAACACTGAAGCTTTCTTT. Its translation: CASSLSWDSMNTEAFF.

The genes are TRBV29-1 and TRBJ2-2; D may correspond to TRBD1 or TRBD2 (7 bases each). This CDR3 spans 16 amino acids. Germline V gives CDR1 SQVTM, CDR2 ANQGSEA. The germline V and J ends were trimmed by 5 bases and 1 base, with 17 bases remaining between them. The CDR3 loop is CSVWGAGQQNTGELFF. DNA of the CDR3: TGCAGCGTTTGGGGAGCGGGACAGCAGAACACCGGGGAGCTGTTTTTT.